This record looks at one TCR beta chain sequence and its context. Its target is not known. It was with 60 Vbeta and 13 Jbeta primers that the PCR ran. Per the authors' pipeline: The authors later counted about 80 million unique TCR beta chains, 9 million to 14 million of them shared. Sequencing was performed with immunoSEQ multiplex PCR; in TCRdb, only in-frame clones are kept and a portion is missing. The V and J calls and clone size are taken from that table; D and trimming were inferred from the DNA. The sample carries over 200,000 clones, about 80% recorded once. This sample stems from a study of cytomegalovirus exposure and HLA in healthy donors. In the study overall: Earlier results showed roughly 120 million unique TCR beta sequences derived from some 190 million T cells.

Germline values: CDR1 SGHTA, CDR2 FQGNSA. This CDR3 is built from 13 residues. Trimming stripped 5 bases from V and 9 bases from J, with 14 bases between. Findings and caveats of the study: Among immune exposure information, only CMV serostatus was available.

The TCR originated in a woman in her forties in good health and CMV-seropositive. Material for sequencing was PBMCs. The chain uses TRBV7-2 and TRBJ1-5, with D tentatively TRBD1 (6 bases). CDR3 sequence (DNA): TGTGCCAGCAGCGGACAGATTCGGGCGCCCCAGCATTTT. It is translated as CASSGQIRAPQHF.